One and the same sample provided the 14 T cell receptor beta chains below, sequenced in a study of patients and donors after allogeneic stem cell transplantation. One entry per CDR3 protein results from TCRdb running MiXCR on the RT-PCR reads. The table includes about 25,000 distinct CDR3 sequences, roughly 8% detected once. What was sequenced was blood, either unsorted or a sorted T cell fraction (not recorded which). These TCRs come from a human donor who was either an allogeneic HSCT recipient or a stem cell or donor lymphocyte infusion donor (not recorded which). It is not recorded whose cells these are; they may come from a transplant donor.

This clonotype has at least ten counts. The rearrangement links TRBV6-1 to TRBJ2-3, with D possibly called TRBD1 or TRBD2 (5 bases each). The ends were cut back, 10 bases at V and 0 bases at J, with 14 bases in the middle. Per the germline V gene, CDR1 is MNHNS and CDR2 is SASEGT. The CDR3 is 14 amino acids. The CDR3 loop is CATRDQTSTDTQYF. Here the CDR3 DNA reads TGTGCCACCCGGGACCAAACTAGCACAGATACGCAGTATTTT.

The chain recombines TRBV5-6 with TRBJ1-6; weak D call: TRBD1 (6 bases). Germline lookup yields CDR1 SGHDT and CDR2 YYEEEE. Trimming removed 2 bases at V and 10 bases at J, with 7 bases between. The CDR3 is 12 amino acids. The CDR3: CASSFRGSPLHF. The CDR3 DNA follows: TGTGCCAGCAGCTTCAGGGGCTCACCCCTCCACTTT.

The rearrangement uses TRBV7-9 and TRBJ1-4; D is unresolved. Germline CDR1 is SEHNR and CDR2 is FQNEAQ (reference sequence). The V gene lost 1 base and the J gene lost 7 bases, with 13 bases spanning the gap. This CDR3 spans 15 amino acids. In DNA form, the CDR3 reads TGTGCCAGCAGCTTAGGGCTAGAACCGGTTGAAAAACTGTTTTTT. Protein product: CASSLGLEPVEKLFF.

This clonotype was recorded at least ten times. The chain has TRBV9 and TRBJ2-2; D remains ambiguous. Germline CDR1 is SGDLS and CDR2 is YYNGEE. This CDR3 spans 13 amino acids. V lost 0 bases and J 4 bases, leaving 4 bases between the germline ends. The CDR3 DNA sequence: TGTGCCAGCAGCGTAGAGGCCACCGGGGAGCTGTTTTTT. Translating gives CASSVEATGELFF. The full variable domain, with the rest looked up from reference TRBV9 and TRBJ2-2, is DSGVTQTPKHLITATGQRVTLRCSPRSGDLSVYWYQQSLDQGLQFLIQYYNGEERAKGNILERFSAQQFPDLHSELNLSSLELGDSALYFCASSVEATGELFFGEGSRLTVL.

There are many counts of this clonotype. The rearrangement joins TRBV11-2 to TRBJ1-1; 8 bases map to TRBD1. Germline V gene data show CDR1 as SGHAT and CDR2 as FQNNGV. The V segment lost 5 bases and the J segment 5 bases; nucleotides outside the gene matches: 4. The CDR3 contains 13 residues. CDR3 in DNA: TGTGCCAGCAGCCCGCAGGGGGCGACTGAAGCTTTCTTT. Its protein is CASSPQGATEAFF.

At least ten counts were recorded for this clonotype. The V gene is TRBV11-2, the J gene TRBJ2-2; D not resolved. V was shortened by 5 bases and J by 1 base, with 8 bases between the two germline ends. This CDR3 region has 14 residues. Germline loops: CDR1 SGHAT, CDR2 FQNNGV. CDR3 residues: CASSRAMNTGELFF. CDR3 nucleotides: TGTGCCAGCAGCCGGGCCATGAACACCGGGGAGCTGTTTTTT.

The rearrangement joins TRBV20-1 to TRBJ2-2, with 11 positions matching TRBD1. Unmatched junction bases numbered 6, after V lost 1 base and J lost 5 bases. Germline CDR1 reads DFQATT; CDR2 reads SNEGSKA (reference sequence). This CDR3 region has 16 residues. The CDR3 loop is CSARARTGGSTGELFF. The CDR3 region has the DNA TGCAGTGCTAGAGCGAGGACAGGGGGCAGTACCGGGGAGCTGTTTTTT.

In its sample, this clonotype was seen a few times. As the CDR3 is not closed by the conserved phenylalanine or tryptophan, this likely results from a read error. The limits of the CDR3 on the DNA are not certain, so only TCRdb's listed CDR3 is given. The V gene is TRBV21-1, the J gene TRBJ2-1; TRBD1 reflects the table's D call only, with no check against the DNA. TRBV21-1 is described as a pseudogene. The CDR3 spans 12 amino acids, including both terminal residues. CDR3 residues: CASSTGGGEQFL.

This clonotype came up a few times. The genes are TRBV20-1 and TRBJ1-2; 7 bases align to TRBD1. Germline V gene lookup returns CDR1 DFQATT and CDR2 SNEGSKA (reference sequence). CDR3 length: 15 amino acids. The ends lost 2 bases at V and 4 bases at J; junction bases unmatched: 10. Here the CDR3 reads CSARLPGQLFYGYTF. The CDR3 DNA sequence: TGCAGTGCTAGATTACCGGGACAGCTTTTCTATGGCTACACCTTC.

The genes are TRBV7-3 and TRBJ1-6, with a possible D match to TRBD1 (5 bases). Germline loops: CDR1 SGHTA, CDR2 FQGTGA. Deletions cut 1 base from V and 3 bases from J, with 19 bases between. The CDR3 consists of 19 residues. The CDR3 nucleotides are TGTGCCAGCAGCTTAATGTTGGGGGGGGGTTATAACTATAATTCACCCCTCCACTTT. Protein product: CASSLMLGGGYNYNSPLHF.

This clonotype was observed many times. V gene TRBV9 combines with J gene TRBJ1-3, with 8 nucleotides matching TRBD1. The V and J ends lost 4 bases and 8 bases, in that order; junction bases with no gene match: 20. The CDR3 consists of 18 residues. Looked up from germline, CDR1 is SGDLS and CDR2 is YYNGEE. This chain's CDR3 is CASSTQIGGQVGWDTIYF. The CDR3 DNA follows: TGTGCCAGCAGCACCCAGATTGGGGGACAGGTCGGCTGGGACACCATATATTTT.

The chain is built from TRBV19 and TRBJ1-3, with a tentative D call TRBD1 (5 bases). Trimming shortened V by 3 bases and J by 2 bases, and 11 bases separated the two germline ends. The CDR3 loop spans 15 amino acids. Germline V gives CDR1 LNHDA, CDR2 SQIVND (reference sequence). DNA for the CDR3: TGTGCCAGTAGTATCGGGGCAGGCGCTGGAAACACCATATATTTT. Amino acid sequence: CASSIGAGAGNTIYF.

This clonotype was found many times. J is TRBJ2-1 and V is TRBV2; D is undetermined. There are 14 residues in the CDR3. Trimming left V 2 bases short and J 4 bases short, with 9 bases between. CDR1 SNHLY and CDR2 FYNNEI come from the germline V gene. For the CDR3, the DNA is TGTGCCAGCAGTGAACTTAGTCGTTACAATGAGCAGTTCTTC. Residues: CASSELSRYNEQFF.

This chain connects TRBV6-1 to TRBJ2-2; possibly TRBD1 for D (5 bases). This CDR3 is built from 14 residues. V lost 7 bases and J lost 1, with 10 bases in between. Germline V gene sequence: CDR1 MNHNS, CDR2 SASEGT. CDR3 loop: CASMGLMNTGELFF. For the CDR3, the DNA is TGTGCCAGCATGGGGCTGATGAACACCGGGGAGCTGTTTTTT.